The 14 T cell receptor beta chains below come from one sample, sequenced in a study of T cell changes during pregnancy in multiple sclerosis. Libraries were prepared by immunoSEQ multiplex PCR; TCRdb keeps only in-frame clonotypes and omits some of them. The sample lists some 30,000 clones, 91% occurring once. The sequencing here drew on CD8+ T cells from peripheral blood mononuclear cells, taken in the second trimester of pregnancy. The receptor source for this set is a female donor in good health, enrolled as a control in a pregnancy study.

The chain combines TRBV4-1 with TRBJ2-1; 7 positions match TRBD2. V was clipped by 1 base and J by 8 bases; unmatched bases: 8. Germline-derived CDR1 and CDR2 are MGHRA and YSYEKL. The CDR3 spans 15 residues. The CDR3 reads CASSQVGGGTDEQFF. Here the CDR3 DNA reads TGCGCCAGCAGCCAAGTCGGGGGAGGGACGGATGAGCAGTTCTTC.

The DNA for the CDR3 is TGTGCCATCAGGGAGACAGGGGGCGCCGGTTTCTTT. Residues: CAIRETGGAGFF. This chain uses TRBV10-3 with TRBJ1-1; 10 bases fit TRBD1. V shed 6 bases and J 13 bases; nucleotides not matched to a gene: 8. This CDR3 spans 12 amino acids. The germline V gene encodes CDR1 ENHRY and CDR2 SYGVKD.

As to this clone: Other DNA sequences in this sample translate to the same CDR3. This CDR3 reads CASSVGGDYNEQFF. The CDR3 DNA reads TGTGCCAGCAGCGTTGGCGGAGACTACAATGAGCAGTTCTTC. The chain carries TRBV9 and TRBJ2-1; D not certain. This CDR3 contains 14 residues. The V gene lost 2 bases and the J gene lost 3 bases, with 9 bases spanning the gap. CDR1 is SGDLS and CDR2 is YYNGEE in the germline V gene. The whole variable domain, filled in from reference TRBV9 and TRBJ2-1, reads DSGVTQTPKHLITATGQRVTLRCSPRSGDLSVYWYQQSLDQGLQFLIQYYNGEERAKGNILERFSAQQFPDLHSELNLSSLELGDSALYFCASSVGGDYNEQFFGPGTRLTVL.

This clone was observed a single time. The V call is TRBV6-5, the J call TRBJ2-1, with a tentative D call TRBD2 (6 bases). V was shortened by 7 bases and J by 5 bases, with 12 bases between the two germline ends. This CDR3 contains 13 residues. In germline, CDR1 is MNHEY, CDR2 SVGAGI. This CDR3 is CASTRGIDNEQFF. The CDR3 nucleotides are TGTGCCAGCACCCGGGGGATCGACAATGAGCAGTTCTTC.

The chain recombines TRBV30 with TRBJ2-7; D ambiguous. CDR3 length: 12 amino acids. Germline V gene sequence: CDR1 GTSNPN, CDR2 SVGIG (reference sequence). Trimming left V 0 bases short and J 4 bases short, with 7 bases between. CDR3 residues: CAWSVSQYEQYF. DNA of the CDR3: TGTGCCTGGAGTGTGAGCCAATACGAGCAGTACTTC.

The rearrangement uses TRBV9 and TRBJ1-1; tentative D call: TRBD1 (5 bases). There are 14 residues in the CDR3. CDR1 and CDR2 (germline): SGDLS, YYNGEE. Trimming cost V 2 bases and J 0 bases, with 8 bases left between them. The CDR3 nucleotides are TGTGCCAGCAGCGTGGGCAGGGTGAACACTGAAGCTTTCTTT. This encodes CASSVGRVNTEAFF. Combining the CDR3 with reference TRBV9 and TRBJ1-1 gives the whole variable domain DSGVTQTPKHLITATGQRVTLRCSPRSGDLSVYWYQQSLDQGLQFLIQYYNGEERAKGNILERFSAQQFPDLHSELNLSSLELGDSALYFCASSVGRVNTEAFFGQGTRLTVV.

The chain links TRBV5-4 to TRBJ2-2; 10 nucleotides line up with TRBD2. The trim removed 4 bases at V and 7 bases at J, leaving 13 bases unmatched. The germline V gene encodes CDR1 SGHNT and CDR2 YYREEE (reference sequence). CDR3 length equals 17 residues. The CDR3 DNA sequence: TGTGCCAGCAGCCCGGATGGTCTAGCGGGGGTGCACGGGGAGCTGTTTTTT. Its protein product is CASSPDGLAGVHGELFF.

V gene TRBV6-5 combines with J gene TRBJ2-1, with TRBD1 as a possible D gene (6 bases). CDR1 and CDR2 (germline): MNHEY, SVGAGI. Trimming stripped 7 bases from V and 4 bases from J, with 14 bases between. This CDR3 is built from 14 residues. CDR3 protein: CASIATGNYNEQFF. The CDR3, as DNA: TGTGCCAGCATCGCCACAGGGAATTACAATGAGCAGTTCTTC.

The CDR3 DNA is TGTGCCAGCAGCTTAATGAGTCACACTGAAGCTTTCTTT. Protein: CASSLMSHTEAFF. The chain has TRBV7-2 and TRBJ1-1; D is uncertain. The ends were cut back, 2 bases at V and 3 bases at J, with 7 bases in the middle. The length of the CDR3 is 13 residues. Germline values: CDR1 SGHTA, CDR2 FQGNSA.

This rearrangement joins TRBV7-9 to TRBJ1-1; 10 positions agree with TRBD1. The germline gives CDR1 SEHNR, CDR2 FQNEAQ (reference sequence). The J segment lost 7 bases and the V segment lost 2 bases, leaving 10 bases of the junction unmatched. CDR3 length: 16 residues. This chain's CDR3 is CASSLPVDRGRVEAFF. The CDR3, as DNA: TGTGCCAGCAGCTTACCCGTCGACAGGGGGCGAGTTGAAGCTTTCTTT.

J is TRBJ1-2 and V is TRBV25-1; possibly TRBD1 for D (5 bases). Trimming took off 3 bases at V and 5 bases at J, with 19 bases between the two ends. This CDR3 is built from 16 residues. Germline loops: CDR1 MGHDK, CDR2 SYGVNS. For the CDR3, the DNA is TGTGCCAGCAGTGATGGGTCCTCCAGGGTCGCTTATGGCTACACCTTC. Translation: CASSDGSSRVAYGYTF.

This clone was observed a single time. The CDR3 is CASSIPRDRVEYNEQFF. CDR3 DNA: TGTGCCAGTAGTATACCACGAGACAGGGTGGAGTACAATGAGCAGTTCTTC. V gene TRBV19 combines with J gene TRBJ2-1; 7 bases are a match to TRBD1. Germline V lookup: CDR1 LNHDA, CDR2 SQIVND (reference sequence). V gave up 2 bases and J gave up 4 bases; unmatched junction bases: 11. This CDR3 has 17 residues.

The rearrangement uses TRBV4-3 and TRBJ2-1, with unresolved D. The CDR3 covers 16 residues. The V and J ends lost 0 bases and 5 bases respectively, with 14 bases between them. The germline V gene has CDR1 LGHNA and CDR2 YSLEER. The CDR3 is CASSQDRVSLDNEQFF. In DNA, the CDR3 is TGCGCCAGCAGCCAAGATCGAGTTTCCTTGGACAATGAGCAGTTCTTC.

The chain uses TRBV4-1 and TRBJ1-4, with D unresolved. V lost 0 bases to trimming and J lost 3 bases, with 11 bases between them. This CDR3 has 16 residues. The V gene's germline CDR1 is MGHRA and CDR2 YSYEKL. Written as DNA, the CDR3 is TGCGCCAGCAGCCAAGATCCGACATACCCTAATGAAAAACTGTTTTTT. Protein sequence: CASSQDPTYPNEKLFF.